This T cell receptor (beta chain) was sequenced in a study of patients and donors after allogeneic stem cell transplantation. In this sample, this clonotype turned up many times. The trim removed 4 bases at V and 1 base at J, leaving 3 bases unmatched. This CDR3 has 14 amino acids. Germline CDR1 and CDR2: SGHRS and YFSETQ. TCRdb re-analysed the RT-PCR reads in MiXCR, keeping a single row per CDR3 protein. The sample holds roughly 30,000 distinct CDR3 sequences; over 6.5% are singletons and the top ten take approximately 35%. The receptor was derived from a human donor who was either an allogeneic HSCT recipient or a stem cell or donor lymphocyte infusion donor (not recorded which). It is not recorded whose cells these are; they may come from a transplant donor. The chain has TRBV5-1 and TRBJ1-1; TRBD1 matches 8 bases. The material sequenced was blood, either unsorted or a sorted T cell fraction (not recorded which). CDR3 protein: CASSPGQGNTEAFF. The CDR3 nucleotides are TGCGCCAGCAGCCCCGGACAGGGGAACACTGAAGCTTTCTTT.